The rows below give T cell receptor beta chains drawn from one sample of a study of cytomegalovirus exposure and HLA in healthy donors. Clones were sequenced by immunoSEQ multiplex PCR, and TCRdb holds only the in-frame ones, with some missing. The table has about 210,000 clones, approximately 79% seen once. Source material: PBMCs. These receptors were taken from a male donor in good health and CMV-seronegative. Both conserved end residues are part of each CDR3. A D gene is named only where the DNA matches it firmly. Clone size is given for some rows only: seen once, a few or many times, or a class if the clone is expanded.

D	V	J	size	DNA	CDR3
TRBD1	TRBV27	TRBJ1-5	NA	TGTGCCAGCAGTCACAGGGGGAGCAATCAGCCCCAGCATTTT	CASSHRGSNQPQHF
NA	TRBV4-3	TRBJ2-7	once	TGCGCCAGCAGCCAAGATCGGCAGGGGACCTCCTACGAGCAGTACTTC	CASSQDRQGTSYEQYF
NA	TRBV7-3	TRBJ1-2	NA	TGTGCCAGCAGCTCAACCCGAAGGGGCAGGGTCTATGGCTACACCTTC	CASSSTRRGRVYGYTF
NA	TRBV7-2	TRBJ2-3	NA	TGTGCCAGCAGCTTGGATACAGGGCCAGATACGCAGTATTTT	CASSLDTGPDTQYF
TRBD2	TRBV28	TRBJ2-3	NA	TGTGCCAGCAGTCACCCGCTCCGAACTAGCGGGAGAGGGGCAGATACGCAGTATTTT	CASSHPLRTSGRGADTQYF
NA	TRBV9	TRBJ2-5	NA	TGTGCCAGCAGCGTAGAGGACAGCTCGAACCAGTACTTC	CASSVEDSSNQYF
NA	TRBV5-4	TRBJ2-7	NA	TGTGCCAGCAGCTTGGGTGCGGGTGGGTACGAGCAGTACTTC	CASSLGAGGYEQYF
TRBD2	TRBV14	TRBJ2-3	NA	TGTGCCAGCAGCGCCGGGACTAGCGGGTTGGATACGCAGTATTTT	CASSAGTSGLDTQYF
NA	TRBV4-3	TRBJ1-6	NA	TGCGCCAGCAGCCAAGACCGGCGGATTAATTCACCCCTCCACTTT	CASSQDRRINSPLHF
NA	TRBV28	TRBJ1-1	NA	TGTGCCAGCAGTTTAGGGGGCGGCTCAGACACTGAAGCTTTCTTT	CASSLGGGSDTEAFF
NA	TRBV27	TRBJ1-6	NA	TGTGCCAGCAGTTTAGGTCGTCGGGGAAACTCCTATAATTCACCCCTCCACTTT	CASSLGRRGNSYNSPLHF
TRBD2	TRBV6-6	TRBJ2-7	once	TGTGCCAGCAGCCTAGCGGGGTCGACCTACGAGCAGTACTTC	CASSLAGSTYEQYF
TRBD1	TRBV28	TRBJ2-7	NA	TGTGCCAGCAGTTTATGGGACAGGGACTCCTACGAGCAGTACTTC	CASSLWDRDSYEQYF
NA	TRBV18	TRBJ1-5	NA	TGTGCCAGCTCACCACCTGGCAGTAATCAGCCCCAGCATTTT	CASSPPGSNQPQHF
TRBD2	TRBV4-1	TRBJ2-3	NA	TGCGCCAGCAGCCAAGATTCGACTAGCTCTCCAGATACGCAGTATTTT	CASSQDSTSSPDTQYF
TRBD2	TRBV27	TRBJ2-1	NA	TGTGCCAGCAGTTCCGACTCTAGCGGGAGGGCCCCCAATGAGCAGTTCTTC	CASSSDSSGRAPNEQFF
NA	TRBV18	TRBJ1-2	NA	TGTGCCAGCTCACCAATTCTCACGGATGGCTACACCTTC	CASSPILTDGYTF
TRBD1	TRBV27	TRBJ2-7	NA	TGTGCCAGCAGCTCCCAGGGACAGGCCTACGAGCAGTACTTC	CASSSQGQAYEQYF
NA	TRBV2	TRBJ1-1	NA	TGTGCCAGCAGTGCCATGAACACTGAAGCTTTCTTT	CASSAMNTEAFF
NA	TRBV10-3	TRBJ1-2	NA	TGTGCCATCAGTGAGCCTCTGAGGAGGGCTCTTAACTATGGCTACACCTTC	CAISEPLRRALNYGYTF
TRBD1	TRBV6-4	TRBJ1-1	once	TGTGCCAGCCAGACTAGCGACAGGGCTGTTTGTGAAGCTTTCTTT	CASQTSDRAVCEAFF
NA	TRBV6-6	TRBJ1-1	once	TGTGCCATATCGGAGGGGGGGGAAGCTTTCTTT	CAISEGGEAFF
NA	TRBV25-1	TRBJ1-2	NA	TGTGCCAGCAGTACCTGGTACGGAGCTAACTATGGCTACACCTTC	CASSTWYGANYGYTF
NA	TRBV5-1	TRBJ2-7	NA	TGCGCCAGCAGCTTGGCCATTGGGCAAGTGTGGTACGAGCAGTACTTC	CASSLAIGQVWYEQYF
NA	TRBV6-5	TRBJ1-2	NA	TGTGCCAGCAGTTACCACCCATTTCGGAGTGGCTACACCTTC	CASSYHPFRSGYTF
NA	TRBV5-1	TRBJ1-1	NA	TGCGCCAGCAGCTTGGTTGGCAGGGGGAACACTGAAGCTTTCTTT	CASSLVGRGNTEAFF